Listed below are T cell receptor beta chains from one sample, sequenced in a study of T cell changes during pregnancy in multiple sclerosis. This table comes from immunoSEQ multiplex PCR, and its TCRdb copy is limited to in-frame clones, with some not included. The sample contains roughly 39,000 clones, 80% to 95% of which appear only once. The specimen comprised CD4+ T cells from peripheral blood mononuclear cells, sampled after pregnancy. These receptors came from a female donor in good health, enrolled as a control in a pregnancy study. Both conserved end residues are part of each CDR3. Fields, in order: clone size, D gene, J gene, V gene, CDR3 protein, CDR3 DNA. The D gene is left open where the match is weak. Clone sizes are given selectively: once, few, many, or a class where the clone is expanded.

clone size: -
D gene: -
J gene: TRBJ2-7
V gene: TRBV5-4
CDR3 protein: CASSLAPSGSGYDEQYF
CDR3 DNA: TGTGCCAGCAGCTTGGCCCCCTCGGGTAGCGGTTACGACGAGCAGTACTTC

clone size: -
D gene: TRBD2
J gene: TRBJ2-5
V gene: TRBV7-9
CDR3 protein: CASSNGLADQETQYF
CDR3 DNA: TGTGCCAGCAGCAACGGACTAGCGGATCAAGAGACCCAGTACTTC

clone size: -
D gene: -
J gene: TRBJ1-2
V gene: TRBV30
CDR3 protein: CAWSVKKGQNYGYTF
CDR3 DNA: TGTGCCTGGAGTGTCAAAAAAGGACAAAACTATGGCTACACCTTC

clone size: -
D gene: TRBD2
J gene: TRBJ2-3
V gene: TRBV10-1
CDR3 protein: CASSPLAGSTDTQYF
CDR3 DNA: TGCGCCAGCAGTCCCCTAGCGGGGAGCACAGATACGCAGTATTTT

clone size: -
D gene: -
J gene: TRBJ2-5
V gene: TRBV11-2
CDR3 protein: CASSFSGAGAAQYF
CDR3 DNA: TGTGCCAGCAGCTTCAGCGGGGCGGGGGCGGCCCAGTACTTC

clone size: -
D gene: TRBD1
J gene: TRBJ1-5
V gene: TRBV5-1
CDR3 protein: CASPDRGNQPQHF
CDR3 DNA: TGCGCCAGCCCCGACAGGGGGAATCAGCCCCAGCATTTT

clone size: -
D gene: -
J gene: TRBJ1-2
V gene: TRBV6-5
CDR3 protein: CASSKLPVRIYGYTF
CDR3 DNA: TGTGCCAGCAGCAAGCTTCCGGTCAGGATTTATGGCTACACCTTC

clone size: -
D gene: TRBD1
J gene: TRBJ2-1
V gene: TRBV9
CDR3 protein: CASSATGGSYNEQFF
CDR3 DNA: TGTGCCAGCAGCGCGACAGGGGGGTCCTACAATGAGCAGTTCTTC

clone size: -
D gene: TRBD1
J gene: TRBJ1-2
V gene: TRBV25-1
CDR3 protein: CASSDQGAHYGYTF
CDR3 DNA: TGTGCCAGCAGTGATCAGGGGGCCCACTATGGCTACACCTTC

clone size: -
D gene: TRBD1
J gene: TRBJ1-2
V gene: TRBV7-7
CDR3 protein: CASSSRTGVRYGYTF
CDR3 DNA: TGTGCCAGCAGCAGCAGAACAGGGGTCAGGTATGGCTACACCTTC

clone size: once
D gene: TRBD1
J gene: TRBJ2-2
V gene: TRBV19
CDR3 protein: CASSSTGGALSGELFF
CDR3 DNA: TGTGCCAGTAGTAGTACAGGGGGCGCCTTGTCCGGGGAGCTGTTTTTT

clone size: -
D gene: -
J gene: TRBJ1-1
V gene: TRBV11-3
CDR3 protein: CASSLRGNTEAFF
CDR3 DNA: TGTGCCAGCAGCTTAAGGGGGAACACTGAAGCTTTCTTT

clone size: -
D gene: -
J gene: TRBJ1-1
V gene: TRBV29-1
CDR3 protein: CSVLRTEEAFF
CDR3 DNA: TGCAGCGTACTTAGGACAGAGGAAGCTTTCTTT

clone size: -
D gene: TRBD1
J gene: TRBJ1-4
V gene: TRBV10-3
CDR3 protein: CAISESGRGEKLFF
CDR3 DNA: TGTGCCATCAGTGAGTCCGGCAGGGGGGAAAAACTGTTTTTT

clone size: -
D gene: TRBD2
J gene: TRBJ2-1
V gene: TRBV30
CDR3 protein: CAWSGGSGVEQFF
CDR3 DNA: TGTGCCTGGAGTGGGGGTAGCGGGGTGGAACAGTTCTTC

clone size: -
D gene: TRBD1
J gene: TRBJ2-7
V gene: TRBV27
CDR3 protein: CASSLWGTAYEQYF
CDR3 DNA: TGTGCCAGCAGTTTGTGGGGGACAGCCTACGAGCAGTACTTC

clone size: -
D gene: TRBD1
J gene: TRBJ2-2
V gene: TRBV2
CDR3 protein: CASSKGQGAAGELFF
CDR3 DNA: TGTGCCAGCAGTAAGGGACAGGGGGCCGCCGGGGAGCTGTTTTTT

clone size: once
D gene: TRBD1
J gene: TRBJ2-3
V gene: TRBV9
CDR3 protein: CASSVVDRGPDTQYF
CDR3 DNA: TGTGCCAGCAGCGTAGTGGACAGGGGGCCGGATACGCAGTATTTT

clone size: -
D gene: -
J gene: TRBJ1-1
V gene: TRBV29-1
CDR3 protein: CSVEDQGMTEAFF
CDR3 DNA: TGCAGCGTTGAAGATCAGGGGATGACTGAAGCTTTCTTT

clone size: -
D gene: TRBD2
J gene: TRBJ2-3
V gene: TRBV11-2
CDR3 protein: CASSFSLAGVTDTQYF
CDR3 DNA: TGTGCCAGCAGCTTCTCGCTAGCGGGGGTCACAGATACGCAGTATTTT

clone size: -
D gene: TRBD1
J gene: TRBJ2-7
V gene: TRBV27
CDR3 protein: CASSSGQGPQYEQYF
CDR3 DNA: TGTGCCAGCAGTTCGGGACAGGGTCCCCAATACGAGCAGTACTTC

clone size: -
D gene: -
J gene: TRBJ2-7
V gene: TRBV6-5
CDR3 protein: CASSYGGLSSYEQYF
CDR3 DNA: TGTGCCAGCAGTTACGGAGGGCTGAGCTCCTACGAGCAGTACTTC

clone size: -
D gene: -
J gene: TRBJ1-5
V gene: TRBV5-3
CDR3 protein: CARRRTDYSNQPQHF
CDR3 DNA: TGTGCCAGAAGGCGGACTGATTATAGCAATCAGCCCCAGCATTTT

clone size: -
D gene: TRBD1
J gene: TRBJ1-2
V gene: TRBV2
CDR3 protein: CASWDRLRYTF
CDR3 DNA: TGTGCCAGCTGGGACAGGCTACGCTACACCTTC

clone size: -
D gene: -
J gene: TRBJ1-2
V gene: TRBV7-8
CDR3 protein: CASSAQENYGYTF
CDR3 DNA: TGTGCCAGCAGCGCACAGGAGAACTATGGCTACACCTTC

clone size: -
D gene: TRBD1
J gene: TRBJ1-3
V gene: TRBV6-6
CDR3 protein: CASSRDSASGNTIYF
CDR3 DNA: TGTGCCAGCAGCCGGGACAGCGCCTCTGGAAACACCATATATTTT

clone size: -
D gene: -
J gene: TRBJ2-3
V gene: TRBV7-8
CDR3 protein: CASSAYTSTDTQYF
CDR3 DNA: TGTGCCAGCAGCGCATATACTAGCACAGATACGCAGTATTTT

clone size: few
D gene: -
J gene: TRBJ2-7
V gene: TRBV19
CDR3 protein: CASSIRPGTPPGEQYF
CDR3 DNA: TGTGCCAGTAGTATCCGTCCGGGAACACCCCCAGGCGAGCAGTACTTC

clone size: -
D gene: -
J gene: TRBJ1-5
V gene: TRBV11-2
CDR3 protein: CASSSQTESNQPQHF
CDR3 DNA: TGTGCCAGCAGCTCCCAGACAGAAAGCAATCAGCCCCAGCATTTT

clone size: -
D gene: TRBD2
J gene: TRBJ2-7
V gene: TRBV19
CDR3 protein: CASGGGSVSYEQYF
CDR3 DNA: TGTGCCAGCGGCGGGGGTTCGGTTTCCTACGAGCAGTACTTC

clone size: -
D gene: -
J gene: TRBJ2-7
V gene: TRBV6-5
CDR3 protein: CASRLGLGFVAYF
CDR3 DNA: TGTGCCAGCAGACTAGGCCTCGGATTTGTTGCGTACTTC

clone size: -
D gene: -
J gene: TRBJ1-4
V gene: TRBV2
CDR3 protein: CAGRREPNEKLFF
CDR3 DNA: TGTGCCGGCCGGCGGGAACCTAATGAAAAACTGTTTTTT

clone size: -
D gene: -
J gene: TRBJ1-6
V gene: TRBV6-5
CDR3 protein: CASRGLRWHSPLHF
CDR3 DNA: TGTGCCAGCAGGGGGCTCCGGTGGCATTCACCCCTCCACTTT